This TCR beta chain is from a study of blood T cell repertoires in COVID-19. Overall study: PBMCs, B-cell-depleted T cells, or T cells were the source of the cDNA or gDNA that made up the material.

V shed 0 bases, J shed 2 bases, and the junction held 9 bases outside the gene matches. Germline CDR1 and CDR2: SGHRS and YFSETQ. The CDR3 is 18 residues long. Those enrolled in Seattle joined during active infection and were followed longitudinally afterward. Produced via immunoSEQ multiplex PCR; TCRdb's table is partial and in-frame only. The data hold a few hundred thousand clones, with 88% observed a single time. The rearrangement joins TRBV5-1 to TRBJ2-3; 10 bases map to TRBD2. The clonotype was recovered from a woman aged 25 to 39 with COVID-19, enrolled during active disease. Source material: peripheral blood. The CDR3 sequence is CASSLAPLAGELTDTQYF. The CDR3 region has the DNA TGCGCCAGCAGCTTGGCCCCCCTAGCGGGGGAGCTCACAGATACGCAGTATTTT.